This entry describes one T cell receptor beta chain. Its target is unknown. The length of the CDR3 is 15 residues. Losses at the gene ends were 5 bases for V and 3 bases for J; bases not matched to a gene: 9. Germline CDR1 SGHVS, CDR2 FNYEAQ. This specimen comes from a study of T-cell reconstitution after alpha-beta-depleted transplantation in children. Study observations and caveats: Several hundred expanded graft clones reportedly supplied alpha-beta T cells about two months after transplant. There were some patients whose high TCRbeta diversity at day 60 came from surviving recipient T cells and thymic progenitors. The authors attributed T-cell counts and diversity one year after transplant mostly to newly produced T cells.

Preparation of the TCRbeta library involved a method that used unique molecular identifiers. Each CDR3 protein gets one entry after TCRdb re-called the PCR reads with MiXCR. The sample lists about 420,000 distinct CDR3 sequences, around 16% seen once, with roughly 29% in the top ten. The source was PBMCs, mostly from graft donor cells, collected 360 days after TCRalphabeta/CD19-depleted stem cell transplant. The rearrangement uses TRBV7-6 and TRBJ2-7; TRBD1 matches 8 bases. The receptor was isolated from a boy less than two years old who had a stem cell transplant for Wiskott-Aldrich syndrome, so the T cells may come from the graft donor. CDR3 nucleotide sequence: TGTGCCAGCAGCCAGGGATGGACAGGGAACTACGAGCAGTACTTC. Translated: CASSQGWTGNYEQYF.